Listed below are T cell receptor beta chains from one sample, sequenced in a study of blood T cells in healthy people across ages. One entry per CDR3 protein, called by TCRdb with MiXCR from the 5' RACE reads. The sample carries 750,000 to 950,000 distinct CDR3 sequences, roughly 24% recorded once. These sequences were also reported in another study, on T cells of mothers and their children.

The sequenced material came from blood. The origin of the receptors is a boy aged 10-17 years in good health. The CDR3 runs from the conserved cysteine through the conserved F or W. A D gene is named only where the DNA matches it firmly. Part of the rows lack a size; the others show once, few, many or a class for expanded clones.

>.|TRBJ1-6|TRBV14|13|.
TGTGCCAGCGGACAGAGGGCCAATTCACCCCTCCACTTT
CASGQRANSPLHF
>.|TRBJ2-2|TRBV6-1|13|.
TGTGCCAGCAAGGGAACAAACACCGGGGAGCTGTTTTTT
CASKGTNTGELFF
>.|TRBJ1-1|TRBV10-3|14|TRBD1
TGTGCCATCAAATCCGGGACAGGGGCGCAGGAAGCTTTCTTT
CAIKSGTGAQEAFF
>many|TRBJ1-1|TRBV12-3/TRBV12-4|13|.
TGTGCCAGCAGCTTGAGGGAGAACACTGAAGCTTTCTTT
CASSLRENTEAFF
>.|TRBJ2-7|TRBV5-1|14|TRBD2
TGCGCCAGCAGCTTGGCCGAGCTAGCGGGAGAGCAGTACTTC
CASSLAELAGEQYF
>.|TRBJ1-1|TRBV12-5|16|.
TGTGCTAGTGGGTTTGGTAGGGGGGGGCCGGGGACTGAAGCTTTCTTT
CASGFGRGGPGTEAFF
>few|TRBJ2-3|TRBV24-1|13|.
TGTGCCACCAGTGGAAGCTTTACGGATACGCAGTATTTT
CATSGSFTDTQYF
>few|TRBJ2-3|TRBV6-6|15|.
TGTGCCAGCAAGGCCGGGACTTCCTATTACGATACGCAGTATTTT
CASKAGTSYYDTQYF
>few|TRBJ2-1|TRBV7-6|15|TRBD1
TGTGCCAGCAGCCCTCAACAGGGGGCAGGCAATGAGCAGTTCTTC
CASSPQQGAGNEQFF
>few|TRBJ2-5|TRBV7-9|15|TRBD2
TGTGCCAGCAGCTTTTCAGCGGGGGGGCAAGAGACCCAGTACTTC
CASSFSAGGQETQYF
>few|TRBJ2-7|TRBV12-3/TRBV12-4|15|TRBD1
TGTGCCAGCAGTCCTTGGACAGGGGGCCCACACGAGCAGTACTTC
CASSPWTGGPHEQYF
>.|TRBJ2-7|TRBV6-6|15|.
TGTGCCAGCAGTTACTCAGTTGGGGGGACCTACGAGCAGTACTTC
CASSYSVGGTYEQYF
>few|TRBJ1-2|TRBV27|13|.
TGTGCCAGCAGTTTTGTAGTAGGGTCTGGCTACACCTTC
CASSFVVGSGYTF
>few|TRBJ1-2|TRBV7-6|15|.
TGTGCCAGCAGCTTAGAACCCCGGATCCCGTATGGCTACACCTTC
CASSLEPRIPYGYTF
>few|TRBJ1-2|TRBV5-1|13|.
TGCGCCAGCAGCGCCGGTCAGAACTATGGCTACACCTTC
CASSAGQNYGYTF
>few|TRBJ2-5|TRBV28|13|.
TGTGCCAGCTCCATCGGGCGGGAAGAGACCCAGTACTTC
CASSIGREETQYF
>.|TRBJ1-2|TRBV6-6|15|.
TGTGCCAGCAGTCGCTTTCTAGGGGGGAACTATGGCTACACCTTC
CASSRFLGGNYGYTF
>few|TRBJ2-5|TRBV5-5|15|.
TGTGCCAGCAGCGTCCTGAGTATCGGGAGTGAGACCCAGTACTTC
CASSVLSIGSETQYF
>few|TRBJ2-7|TRBV29-1|14|.
TGCAGCGTTGAAGTGACCCACGGCCACTACGAGCAGTACTTC
CSVEVTHGHYEQYF
>.|TRBJ1-5|TRBV7-8|16|.
TGTGCCAGCAGCGGAGGCGGGACGGCAGTGGGTCAGCCCCAGCATTTT
CASSGGGTAVGQPQHF
>few|TRBJ2-3|TRBV5-1|14|.
TGCGCCAGCAGCCTAATTCAGGGTGGAGATACGCAGTATTTT
CASSLIQGGDTQYF
>few|TRBJ1-1|TRBV27|16|.
TGTGCCAGCAGTTGGGGCCTTAGGGGGAAGGGCACTGAAGCTTTCTTT
CASSWGLRGKGTEAFF
>.|TRBJ2-7|TRBV18|15|.
TGTGCCAGCTCACCCGGGACAAGGAATTCCTACGAGCAGTACTTC
CASSPGTRNSYEQYF
>.|TRBJ2-5|TRBV19|13|.
TGTGCCAGTAGTATTGCGTCGAGGGAGACCCAGTACTTC
CASSIASRETQYF
>few|TRBJ2-1|TRBV4-1|17|TRBD1
TGCGCCAGCAGCCTCCAGGGCCACAGGGGGCTCTACAATGAGCAGTTCTTC
CASSLQGHRGLYNEQFF
>.|TRBJ2-7|TRBV6-1|16|TRBD2
TGTGCCAGCAGGCGATCGACTAGCGGGGGGGCGTACGAGCAGTACTTC
CASRRSTSGGAYEQYF
>many|TRBJ2-5|TRBV28|14|TRBD2
TGTGCCAGCAGCCGGGGGGGGGCCCAAGAGACCCAGTACTTC
CASSRGGAQETQYF
>.|TRBJ2-7|TRBV2|13|.
TGTGCCAGCAGCGATGACAGGTCCTACGAGCAGTACTTC
CASSDDRSYEQYF
>few|TRBJ1-4|TRBV9|15|TRBD1
TGTGCCAGCAGCGAGGGTGGGACAGCTAATGAAAAACTGTTTTTT
CASSEGGTANEKLFF
>once|TRBJ2-6|TRBV7-3|13|.
TGTGCCAGCACGGGGCACGGGGCCAACGTCCTGACTTTC
CASTGHGANVLTF
>few|TRBJ2-1|TRBV12-5|18|.
TGTGCTAGTGGTTTGGTTCCCCAGGCAGGGGGGCCCCCCAATGAGCAGTTCTTC
CASGLVPQAGGPPNEQFF
>.|TRBJ2-5|TRBV30|17|TRBD2
TGTGCCTGGAGTGTATGGGAGCGGGGGGGCCCTCAAGAGACCCAGTACTTC
CAWSVWERGGPQETQYF
>few|TRBJ2-5|TRBV20-1|12|.
TGCAGCGGAGCGCCGTACCAAGAGACCCAGTACTTC
CSGAPYQETQYF
>.|TRBJ2-1|TRBV5-1|16|.
TGCGCCAGCAGCTTTTCGGTTGGTACAGCACTCAATGAGCAGTTCTTC
CASSFSVGTALNEQFF
>.|TRBJ2-3|TRBV4-2|16|TRBD1
TGTGCCAGCAGCCAAGGCTTGGTGACAGGGAAAGATACGCAGTATTTT
CASSQGLVTGKDTQYF
>.|TRBJ2-7|TRBV5-1|16|.
TGCGCCAGCAGCTTGGGGTCCGGGACAATCTCCTACGAGCAGTACTTC
CASSLGSGTISYEQYF
>.|TRBJ2-1|TRBV6-6|15|TRBD2
TGTGCCAGCAGCCAAACTAGCGGCGCTAACAATGAGCAGTTCTTC
CASSQTSGANNEQFF
>.|TRBJ1-2|TRBV3-1|13|TRBD1
TGTGCCAGCAGCCAAGGGACAGGGAATGGCTACACCTTC
CASSQGTGNGYTF
>.|TRBJ1-6|TRBV20-1|16|.
TGCAGTGCTAGAGATTTGGGTTTCACCGATAATTCACCCCTCCACTTT
CSARDLGFTDNSPLHF
>.|TRBJ1-2|TRBV3-1|14|.
TGTGCCAGCAGCCAAGCACTCGGAGTCTATGGCTACACCTTC
CASSQALGVYGYTF
>.|TRBJ2-5|TRBV5-5|14|.
TGTGCCAGCAGCCCCCTTGAGGGCGGGGAGACCCAGTACTTC
CASSPLEGGETQYF
>few|TRBJ2-5|TRBV14|14|.
TGTGCCAGCAGCCATTTTTACAGACAAGAGACCCAGTACTTC
CASSHFYRQETQYF
>few|TRBJ1-6|TRBV9|15|.
TGTGCCAGCAGCGTAGGGCTTTCTGATAATTCACCCCTCCACTTT
CASSVGLSDNSPLHF
>few|TRBJ1-5|TRBV18|14|.
TGTGCCAGCTCACCCGGGCGGGAAAATCAGCCCCAGCATTTT
CASSPGRENQPQHF
>.|TRBJ1-2|TRBV6-5|14|.
TGTGCCAGCAGTTCTCCGGGACTGTCCTATGGCTACACCTTC
CASSSPGLSYGYTF
>few|TRBJ2-2|TRBV4-1|16|.
TGCGCCAGCAGGGGGATAGGACGGAGGAACACCGGGGAGCTGTTTTTT
CASRGIGRRNTGELFF
>.|TRBJ2-3|TRBV3-1|17|TRBD2
TGTGCCAGCAGCCCCTCCAAAGGACTAGCATTCACAGATACGCAGTATTTT
CASSPSKGLAFTDTQYF
>.|TRBJ2-5|TRBV3-1|16|.
TGTGCCAGCAGCGACCCAGGGGTGAGGTACGGGAAGACCCAGTACTTC
CASSDPGVRYGKTQYF
>few|TRBJ1-6|TRBV6-5|16|TRBD1
TGTGCCAGCAGTTACTGGGGACAGGGGAATAATTCACCCCTCCACTTT
CASSYWGQGNNSPLHF
>few|TRBJ2-5|TRBV7-3|13|.
TGTGCCAGCAGCATCAAGTACCAAGAGACCCAGTACTTC
CASSIKYQETQYF
>.|TRBJ1-2|TRBV28|15|TRBD1
TGTGCCAGCAGTAGCTTAAGGGGGCGGAACTATGGCTACACCTTC
CASSSLRGRNYGYTF
>few|TRBJ2-5|TRBV29-1|15|.
TGCAGCGTTGCTAAAGGCAGCCGACCCCAAGAGACCCAGTACTTC
CSVAKGSRPQETQYF
>.|TRBJ2-7|TRBV7-7|15|.
TGTGCTAGCAGCTTAGCCGCTGGGGACATCTACGAGCAGTACTTC
CASSLAAGDIYEQYF
>few|TRBJ2-4|TRBV6-7|13|TRBD2
TGTGCCTCGCGGGGGGTAGCCAAAAACATTCAGTACTTC
CASRGVAKNIQYF
>.|TRBJ1-1|TRBV29-1|13|.
TGCAGCGTTATTTCGGTCAGGAACACTGAAGCTTTCTTT
CSVISVRNTEAFF
>.|TRBJ2-7|TRBV7-9|13|.
TGTGCCAGCAGCATCCTCGCAGGTGACGAGCAGTACTTC
CASSILAGDEQYF